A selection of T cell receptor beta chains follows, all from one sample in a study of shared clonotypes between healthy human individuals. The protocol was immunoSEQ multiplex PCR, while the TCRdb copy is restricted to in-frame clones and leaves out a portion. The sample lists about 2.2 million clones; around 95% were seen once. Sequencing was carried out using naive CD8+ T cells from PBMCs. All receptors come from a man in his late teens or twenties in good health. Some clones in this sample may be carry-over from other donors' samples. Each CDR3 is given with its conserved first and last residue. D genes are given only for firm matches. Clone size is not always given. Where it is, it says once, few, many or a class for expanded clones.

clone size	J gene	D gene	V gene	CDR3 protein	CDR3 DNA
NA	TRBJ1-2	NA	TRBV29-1	CSVAGIYGYTF	TGCAGCGTTGCAGGGATCTATGGCTACACCTTC
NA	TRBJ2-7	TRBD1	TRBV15	CATSVGTEYYEQYF	TGTGCCACCAGCGTAGGGACAGAGTACTACGAGCAGTACTTC
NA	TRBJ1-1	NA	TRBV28	CASTLLGHKNTEAFF	TGTGCCAGCACCCTGCTGGGGCACAAGAACACTGAAGCTTTCTTT
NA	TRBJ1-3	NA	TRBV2	CASLRSRDTTGNTIYF	TGTGCCAGCCTACGTTCCCGGGACACCACTGGAAACACCATATATTTT
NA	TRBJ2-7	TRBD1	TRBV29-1	CSVAGTGDRSSYEQYF	TGCAGCGTTGCCGGGACAGGGGACCGATCAAGCTACGAGCAGTACTTC
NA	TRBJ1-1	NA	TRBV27	CASSPRQINTEAFF	TGTGCCAGCAGTCCGCGACAGATAAACACTGAAGCTTTCTTT
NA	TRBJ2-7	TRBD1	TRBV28	CASSPRDRAYEQYF	TGTGCCAGCAGTCCCCGGGACAGGGCCTACGAGCAGTACTTC
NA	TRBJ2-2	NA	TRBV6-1	CASSDVYRLLFF	TGTGCCAGCAGTGATGTTTACCGGCTCCTGTTTTTT
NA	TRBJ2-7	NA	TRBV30	CAWSVGFEQYF	TGTGCCTGGAGTGTGGGTTTCGAGCAGTACTTC
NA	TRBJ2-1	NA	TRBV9	CASSSPSNEQFF	TGTGCCAGCAGCTCCCCAAGCAATGAGCAGTTCTTC
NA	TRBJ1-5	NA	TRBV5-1	CASSLEGGIQPQHF	TGCGCCAGCAGCTTGGAGGGGGGCATCCAGCCCCAGCATTTT
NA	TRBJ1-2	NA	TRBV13	CAILAPRHGYTF	TGTGCCATCCTAGCTCCCAGACATGGCTACACCTTC
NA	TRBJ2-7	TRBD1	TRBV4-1	CASSQDSTGEIPYEQYF	TGCGCCAGCAGCCAAGACTCGACAGGGGAGATCCCCTACGAGCAGTACTTC
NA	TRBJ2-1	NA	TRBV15	CATSIWPPAAGNEQFF	TGTGCCACCAGCATTTGGCCCCCAGCGGCCGGCAATGAGCAGTTCTTC
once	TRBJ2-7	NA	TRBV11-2	CASSYERAISYEQYF	TGTGCCAGCAGCTACGAGCGGGCGATTTCCTACGAGCAGTACTTC
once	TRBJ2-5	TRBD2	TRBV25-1	CASSHGTSWETQYF	TGTGCCAGCAGCCACGGGACTAGCTGGGAGACCCAGTACTTC
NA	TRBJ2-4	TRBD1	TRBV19	CASSIGFRDRPAKNIQYF	TGTGCCAGTAGTATAGGGTTTAGGGACAGACCAGCCAAAAACATTCAGTACTTC
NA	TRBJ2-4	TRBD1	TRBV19	CASSGQGGHLGIQYF	TGTGCCAGTAGTGGACAGGGAGGACATTTAGGGATTCAGTACTTC
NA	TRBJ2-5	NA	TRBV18	CASSPLRGETQYF	TGTGCCAGCTCACCACTTAGAGGAGAGACCCAGTACTTC
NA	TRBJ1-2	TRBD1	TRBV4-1	CASSHLTGGAVGYTF	TGCGCCAGCAGCCACCTTACAGGGGGCGCGGTAGGCTACACCTTC
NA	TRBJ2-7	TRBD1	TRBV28	CASSGTGGVGQYF	TGTGCCAGCTCCGGGACAGGGGGCGTCGGGCAGTACTTC
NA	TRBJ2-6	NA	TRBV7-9	CASSPRPRTAGANVLTF	TGTGCCAGCAGCCCCAGACCCAGGACAGCTGGGGCCAACGTCCTGACTTTC